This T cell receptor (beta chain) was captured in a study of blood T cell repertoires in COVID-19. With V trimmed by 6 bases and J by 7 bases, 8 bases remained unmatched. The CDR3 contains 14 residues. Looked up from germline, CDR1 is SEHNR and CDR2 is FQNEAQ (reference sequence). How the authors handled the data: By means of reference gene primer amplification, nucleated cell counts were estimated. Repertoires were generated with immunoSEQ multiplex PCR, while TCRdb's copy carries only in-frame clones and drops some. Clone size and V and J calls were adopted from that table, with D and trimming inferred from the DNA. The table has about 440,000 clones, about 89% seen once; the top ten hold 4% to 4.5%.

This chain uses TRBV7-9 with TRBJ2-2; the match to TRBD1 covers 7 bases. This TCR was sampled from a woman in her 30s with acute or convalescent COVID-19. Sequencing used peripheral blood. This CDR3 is CASSYRGFDGELFF. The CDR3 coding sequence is TGTGCCAGCAGTTACAGGGGTTTCGACGGGGAGCTGTTTTTT.